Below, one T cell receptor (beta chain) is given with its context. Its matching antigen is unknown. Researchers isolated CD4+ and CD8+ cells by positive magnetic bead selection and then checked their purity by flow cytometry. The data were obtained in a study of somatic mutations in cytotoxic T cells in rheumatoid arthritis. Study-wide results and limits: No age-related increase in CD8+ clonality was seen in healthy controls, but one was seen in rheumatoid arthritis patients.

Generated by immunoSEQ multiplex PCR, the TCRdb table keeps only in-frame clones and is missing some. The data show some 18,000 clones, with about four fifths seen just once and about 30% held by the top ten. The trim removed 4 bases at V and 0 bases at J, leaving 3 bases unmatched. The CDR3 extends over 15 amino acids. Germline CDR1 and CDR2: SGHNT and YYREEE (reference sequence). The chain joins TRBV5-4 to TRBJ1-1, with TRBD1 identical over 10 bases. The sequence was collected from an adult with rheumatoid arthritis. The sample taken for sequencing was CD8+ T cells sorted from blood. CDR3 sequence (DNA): TGTGCCAGCAGCATAGACAGGGGGCTGAACACTGAAGCTTTCTTT. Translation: CASSIDRGLNTEAFF.